One and the same sample provided the 26 T cell receptor beta chains below, sequenced in a study of cytomegalovirus exposure and HLA in healthy donors. PCR employed 60 Vbeta and 13 Jbeta primers. Generated by immunoSEQ multiplex PCR, the TCRdb table keeps only in-frame clones and is missing some. This table holds fewer than 200,000 clones, around 77% found once. The specimen was PBMCs. The receptor source for this set is a man aged 55 to 69 in good health and CMV-seronegative.

The J gene is TRBJ1-4, the V gene TRBV4-1; D is unclear. Trimming took 0 bases from V and 4 from J, leaving 21 bases between them. Germline CDR1 MGHRA, CDR2 YSYEKL. The CDR3 is 19 amino acids. The CDR3 region has the DNA TGCGCCAGCAGCCAAGATCACGGCGGAAAGGCCACCCATAATGAAAAACTGTTTTTT. This encodes CASSQDHGGKATHNEKLFF.

The chain is built from TRBV19 and TRBJ1-1; the D gene is possibly TRBD1 (5 bases). The V and J ends lost 6 bases and 3 bases respectively, with 11 bases between them. Germline CDR1 reads LNHDA; CDR2 reads SQIVND (reference sequence). This CDR3 has 13 residues. The CDR3 DNA is TGTGCCAGTAGACCGCGGGGCGACACTGAAGCTTTCTTT. It specifies CASRPRGDTEAFF.

This clone was counted a single time. The chain has TRBV7-2 and TRBJ2-2; maybe TRBD2 (5 bases). Trimming shortened V by 3 bases and J by 1 base, and 12 bases separated the two germline ends. CDR1 and CDR2 from the germline V gene are SGHTA and FQGNSA. The CDR3 has 16 residues. DNA for the CDR3: TGTGCCAGCAGCTTTACGCGGGTGATGAACACCGGGGAGCTGTTTTTT. Amino acids: CASSFTRVMNTGELFF.

This clone was recorded only once. The gene calls are TRBV20-1 and TRBJ2-1; no reliable D call. Trimming pared 6 bases from V and 5 bases from J, leaving 5 bases between. The CDR3 consists of 10 residues. Per germline, CDR1 DFQATT and CDR2 SNEGSKA (reference sequence). The CDR3 region is CSANNNEQFF. The CDR3 bases are TGCAGTGCAAACAACAATGAGCAGTTCTTC.

The CDR3 coding sequence is TGTGCCAGCAGCTCGGCCGGGACACGTTATAATTCACCCCTCCACTTT. Translation gives CASSSAGTRYNSPLHF. V gene TRBV5-6 combines with J gene TRBJ1-6; maybe TRBD1 (6 bases). CDR1 SGHDT and CDR2 YYEEEE come from the germline V gene. This CDR3 region has 16 residues. V was clipped by 3 bases and J by 4 bases, with 14 bases between them.

This clone occurred a few times. V gene TRBV19 combines with J gene TRBJ1-5; D is perhaps TRBD1 (5 bases). CDR1 LNHDA and CDR2 SQIVND come from the germline V gene (reference sequence). V lost 8 bases, J lost 2 bases, and 16 bases lay in between. The CDR3 totals 15 residues. The CDR3 here is CASFRWGGGNQPQHF. For the CDR3, the DNA is TGTGCCAGTTTCCGTTGGGGCGGGGGCAATCAGCCCCAGCATTTT.

CDR3 nucleotide sequence: TGTGCCAGCTCCCCTGCGGGGGCAGTTGTGACCGGGGAGCTGTTTTTT. Residues: CASSPAGAVVTGELFF. This chain joins TRBV2 and TRBJ2-2, with a possible D match to TRBD2 (7 bases). Germline V gives CDR1 SNHLY, CDR2 FYNNEI. Trimming left V 8 bases short and J 5 bases short, with 21 bases between. This CDR3 has 16 amino acids.

This clone was found once. This chain links TRBV5-6 with TRBJ1-4, with 12 bases aligning to TRBD1. Unmatched junction bases numbered 11, after V lost 7 bases and J lost 7 bases. CDR3 length: 16 residues. Germline V CDR1 and CDR2: SGHDT, YYEEEE. CDR3 bases: TGTGCCAGCTCCGGGACAGGGGGCCACCGGAGTGAAAAACTGTTTTTT. Protein sequence: CASSGTGGHRSEKLFF.

This sequence joins TRBV5-1 and TRBJ2-7, with D perhaps TRBD1 (6 bases). The CDR3 spans 14 residues. The germline gives CDR1 SGHRS, CDR2 YFSETQ. V dropped 4 bases and J dropped 3 bases, with 14 bases sitting between them. The CDR3 DNA follows: TGCGCCAGCAGCAACGCAGGGGTGGGCTACGAGCAGTACTTC. As protein: CASSNAGVGYEQYF.

The chain couples TRBV5-1 to TRBJ2-1; D not certain. CDR1 and CDR2 (germline): SGHRS, YFSETQ. The ends were cut back, 1 base at V and 14 bases at J, with 16 bases in the middle. The CDR3 loop spans 13 amino acids. The CDR3 nucleotides are TGCGCCAGCAGCTTGACCTCCAACGGAGAGGAGTTCTTC. Translation: CASSLTSNGEEFF.

V gene TRBV9 combines with J gene TRBJ2-5, with 8 bases fitting TRBD1. The J call may not be correct, given that the DNA end is closer to TRBJ2-7. CDR1 and CDR2 from the germline V gene are SGDLS and YYNGEE. The CDR3 spans 15 residues. CDR3: CASSPGTGQGDEQYF. CDR3 coding DNA: TGTGCCAGCAGCCCAGGGACAGGCCAAGGCGACGAGCAGTACTTC.

This clone was seen once. The gene calls are TRBV29-1 and TRBJ2-5; D is uncertain. This CDR3 contains 13 residues. Germline V CDR1 and CDR2: SQVTM, ANQGSEA. V was trimmed by 6 bases and J by 1 base, leaving 12 bases between them. CDR3 sequence reads: CSVVLGFQETQYF. CDR3 in DNA: TGCAGCGTCGTCCTAGGTTTCCAAGAGACCCAGTACTTC.

This clone turned up a few times. The chain employs TRBV6-6 and TRBJ2-5, with TRBD2 as a possible D gene (6 bases). The DNA end is more similar to TRBJ2-7, so the J call may be wrong. The germline V gene encodes CDR1 MNHNY and CDR2 SVGAGI (reference sequence). CDR3 length: 16 residues. The CDR3 DNA is TGTGCCAGCAGTTACTCGATGGGACTTATGGACTACGAGCAGTACTTC. It specifies CASSYSMGLMDYEQYF.

V gene TRBV7-2 combines with J gene TRBJ2-1; 8 nucleotides match TRBD2. The ends lost 1 base at V and 3 bases at J; junction bases unmatched: 8. Germline loops: CDR1 SGHTA, CDR2 FQGNSA. CDR3 length: 17 residues. CDR3 coding DNA: TGTGCCAGCAGCTTAGGTTCTGCGGGAGGCCGCTACAATGAGCAGTTCTTC. Protein: CASSLGSAGGRYNEQFF.

The V and J genes are TRBV9 and TRBJ2-7; D uncertain. V gave up 0 bases and J gave up 3 bases, with 10 bases separating them. Germline V gene lookup returns CDR1 SGDLS and CDR2 YYNGEE. This CDR3 is built from 14 residues. The CDR3, as DNA: TGTGCCAGCAGCGTAGCAGGCTCTGACTACGAGCAGTACTTC. Translated, it gives CASSVAGSDYEQYF.

The V gene is TRBV5-1, the J gene TRBJ1-1; TRBD1 agrees at 8 bases. Germline lookup yields CDR1 SGHRS and CDR2 YFSETQ. The CDR3 has 13 amino acids. Trimming cost V 0 bases and J 7 bases; bases outside gene matches: 2. CDR3 DNA: TGCGCCAGCAGCTTGGACAGGGGGATTGAAGCTTTCTTT. Its protein product is CASSLDRGIEAFF.

The rearrangement joins TRBV5-1 to TRBJ1-1; TRBD1 might be the D (6 bases). Trimming left V 3 bases short and J 0 bases short, with 9 bases between. Germline-derived CDR1 and CDR2 are SGHRS and YFSETQ. The length of the CDR3 is 14 residues. The CDR3 spells CASSSDRLNTEAFF. Written as DNA, the CDR3 is TGCGCCAGCAGCTCCGACAGGTTGAACACTGAAGCTTTCTTT.

The chain employs TRBV19 and TRBJ2-6, with TRBD1 as a possible D gene (6 bases). The germline CDR1 and CDR2 sequences are LNHDA and SQIVND (reference sequence). The CDR3 has 15 amino acids. The V end lost 10 bases, the J end lost 4 bases, and 17 bases lay between the germline ends. The CDR3 DNA reads TGTGCCACCCAACTACAGGGTTCCGGGGCCAACGTCCTGACTTTC. It encodes CATQLQGSGANVLTF.

The chain combines TRBV21-1 with TRBJ2-4; the table's D call of TRBD1 was not tested on the DNA. TRBV21-1 is marked as a pseudogene. This CDR3 contains 14 residues. The CDR3 is CASSSTDSKNIQYF. In DNA, the CDR3 is TGTGCCAGCAGCAGTACAGATAGCAAAAACATTCAGTACTTC.

V gene TRBV21-1 combines with J gene TRBJ2-7; TRBD1 is the table's D call, not checked against the DNA. TRBV21-1 is reported as a pseudogene. CDR3 length: 15 amino acids. CDR3 amino acids: CASSAWDRGWYEQYF. As DNA, the CDR3 is TGTGCCAGCAGCGCCTGGGACAGGGGGTGGTACGAGCAGTACTTC.

The J gene is TRBJ2-7, the V gene TRBV19; 9 bases fit TRBD1. The junction had 6 bases not matched to a gene; V was cut back by 10 bases and J by 2 bases. Germline V CDR1 and CDR2: LNHDA, SQIVND (reference sequence). CDR3 length: 13 amino acids. The CDR3 here is CATRTGVTYEQYF. The CDR3 region has the DNA TGTGCCACCAGGACAGGGGTCACCTACGAGCAGTACTTC.

The chain combines TRBV2 with TRBJ2-7, with a weak D call TRBD1 (6 bases). V was pared by 3 bases and J by 4 bases, with 13 bases between. CDR3 length equals 14 residues. Per germline, CDR1 SNHLY and CDR2 FYNNEI. The CDR3 DNA reads as TGTGCCAGCAGTGACCCAGGGGCGCGGTACGAGCAGTACTTC. Translation gives CASSDPGARYEQYF.

The chain has TRBV2 and TRBJ2-1, with TRBD2 matching over 8 bases. Germline V lookup: CDR1 SNHLY, CDR2 FYNNEI. The ends lost 6 bases at V and 0 bases at J; junction bases unmatched: 7. The CDR3 runs 16 residues. The chain's CDR3 is CASSGGGISSYNEQFF. The CDR3, as DNA: TGTGCCAGCAGCGGGGGGGGTATAAGCTCCTACAATGAGCAGTTCTTC. The full variable domain, with the rest looked up from reference TRBV2 and TRBJ2-1, is EPEVTQTPSHQVTQMGQEVILRCVPISNHLYFYWYRQILGQKVEFLVSFYNNEISEKSEIFDDQFSVERPDGSNFTLKIRSTKLEDSAMYFCASSGGGISSYNEQFFGPGTRLTVL.

J is TRBJ2-1 and V is TRBV7-6, with TRBD2 as a possible D gene (6 bases). The V gene lost 5 bases and the J gene lost 9 bases, with 23 bases spanning the gap. This CDR3 contains 16 residues. CDR1 SGHVS and CDR2 FNYEAQ come from the germline V gene. CDR3 region: CASSPLNTRDRGEQFF. The CDR3 region has the DNA TGTGCCAGCAGCCCGCTTAACACGCGGGACCGGGGTGAGCAGTTCTTC.

The rearrangement links TRBV6-1 to TRBJ2-1; D gene ambiguous. The CDR3 sequence is 13 residues long. In germline, CDR1 is MNHNS, CDR2 SASEGT. The V gene lost 2 bases and the J gene lost 5 bases, with 7 bases spanning the gap. The chain's CDR3 is CASSELRDNEQFF. DNA for the CDR3: TGTGCCAGCAGTGAATTAAGAGACAATGAGCAGTTCTTC.

This clone was counted between two and nine times. J is TRBJ2-7 and V is TRBV28; a possible D gene is TRBD1 (6 bases). CDR3 length: 16 residues. V shed 6 bases and J shed 3 bases, with 21 bases lying between them. Germline CDR1 is MDHEN and CDR2 is SYDVKM. CDR3 protein: CASSRSADRNIYEQYF. CDR3 in DNA: TGTGCCAGCAGCCGCTCCGCCGACAGGAATATCTACGAGCAGTACTTC. The whole variable domain, filled in from reference TRBV28 and TRBJ2-7, reads DVKVTQSSRYLVKRTGEKVFLECVQDMDHENMFWYRQDPGLGLRLIYFSYDVKMKEKGDIPEGYSVSREKKERFSLILESASTNQTSMYLCASSRSADRNIYEQYFGPGTRLTVT.